This T cell receptor (beta chain) was identified in a study of blood T cell repertoires in COVID-19. Looking at the study overall: Acute-phase and convalescent COVID-19 samples originated in the United States, Italy and Spain.

This clone occurred a few times. V was pared by 6 bases and J by 4 bases, with 9 bases between. Germline CDR1 is SNHLY and CDR2 is FYNNEI. This CDR3 is 12 amino acids long. Measured with immunoSEQ multiplex PCR; TCRdb has only the in-frame clones, and not every one. This sample has 450,000 or so clones, with roughly 90% found just once. The TCR was taken from a man between 18 and 29 years old with COVID-19, enrolled during active disease. The sequenced sample consisted of peripheral blood. The chain employs TRBV2 and TRBJ1-1, with D tentatively TRBD1 (6 bases). CDR3 sequence (DNA): TGTGCCAGCAGCACAGGGATCACTGAAGCTTTCTTT. This translates into CASSTGITEAFF.